The rows below give T cell receptor beta chains drawn from one sample of a study of shared clonotypes between healthy human individuals. TCRdb's copy holds only in-frame clones and misses some; the assay was immunoSEQ multiplex PCR. The sample lists 2 million to 2.5 million clones; about 92% were seen once. Sample: naive CD8+ T cells from PBMCs. These receptors were obtained from a man aged 18 to 30 in good health. Some clones in this sample may be carry-over from other donors' samples. Both conserved end residues are part of each CDR3. A D gene is named only where the DNA matches it firmly. Not all rows give a size; the values are once, few, many and, for expanded clones, a class.

v_gene,abundance,j_gene,d_gene,CDR3nt,CDR3aa
TRBV19,.,TRBJ2-5,.,TGTGCCAGTAGTATCACAGTTTACCAAGAGACCCAGTACTTC,CASSITVYQETQYF
TRBV7-8,.,TRBJ2-5,.,TGTGCCAGCAGCTTACCCTATCGGACTCGGGAGACCCAGTACTTC,CASSLPYRTRETQYF
TRBV9,.,TRBJ2-7,.,TGTGCCAGCAGCGAGGGGGGAGTAAGCCACGAGCAGTACTTC,CASSEGGVSHEQYF
TRBV19,once,TRBJ1-5,.,TGTGCCAGTAGTTTAGGGACGGGCGTGCTTACTAATCAGCCCCAGCATTTT,CASSLGTGVLTNQPQHF
TRBV7-9,.,TRBJ2-7,TRBD2,TGTGCCAGCAGCCCTCTAGCGGGGCCTTCCTACGAGCAGTACTTC,CASSPLAGPSYEQYF
TRBV6-5,.,TRBJ1-1,.,TGTGCCAGCAGTTACTCCTTTGGGCTACCAGGGGCTGAAGCTTTCTTT,CASSYSFGLPGAEAFF
TRBV11-2,.,TRBJ2-7,.,TGTGCCAGCAGCCTTCTCGTCGCCTCCTACGAGCAGTACTTC,CASSLLVASYEQYF
TRBV7-2,.,TRBJ2-7,.,TGTGCCAGCAGCCTGGGGTTAACGGGGGCCTACGAGCAGTACTTC,CASSLGLTGAYEQYF
TRBV29-1,.,TRBJ1-3,.,TGCAGCGTTGAAGGGGTGCTATCAAAAGGTGGAAACACCATATATTTT,CSVEGVLSKGGNTIYF
TRBV5-1,.,TRBJ2-7,.,TGCGCCAGCAGCTTGGATTTGTACGAGCAGTACTTC,CASSLDLYEQYF
TRBV30,.,TRBJ2-7,TRBD1,TGTGCCTGGAGTGTACTCCTCGGGACAGGGTACGAGCAGTACTTC,CAWSVLLGTGYEQYF
TRBV11-2,.,TRBJ2-1,TRBD2,TGTGCCAGCAGCTTGGGAGCGGGAGTCGGCTATGAGCAGTTCTTC,CASSLGAGVGYEQFF
TRBV5-4,.,TRBJ1-1,.,TGTGCCAGCAGCGACGGCATGAACACTGAAGCTTTCTTT,CASSDGMNTEAFF
TRBV4-1,.,TRBJ2-3,.,TGCGCCAGCAGCCAAGTCGGGGAGGCGGGGTACACAGATACGCAGTATTTT,CASSQVGEAGYTDTQYF
TRBV15,.,TRBJ2-3,.,TGTGCCACCTCGGACTCACCCACAGATACGCAGTATTTT,CATSDSPTDTQYF
TRBV10-3,once,TRBJ2-3,.,TGTGCCATCAGTGAGGCCCCAGCAGATACGCAGTATTTT,CAISEAPADTQYF
TRBV9,.,TRBJ2-2,TRBD1,TGTGCCAGCAGCGCGAGAACCGGGACAGCCACCGGGGAGCTGTTTTTT,CASSARTGTATGELFF
TRBV4-1,.,TRBJ2-5,TRBD1,TGCGCCAGCAGCCAAACAGGGGGCATCGGAGAGACCCAGTACTTC,CASSQTGGIGETQYF
TRBV27,.,TRBJ2-7,.,TGTGCCAGCAGTTTAAGAGGTTCCTACGAGCAGTACTTC,CASSLRGSYEQYF
TRBV14,.,TRBJ2-1,.,TGTGCCAGCAGCCAAGATCGGCCCTACAATGAGCAGTTCTTC,CASSQDRPYNEQFF
TRBV5-6,.,TRBJ2-1,.,TGTGCCAGCAGCTTGGCCCCGGGAGAGGGAAATGAGCAGTTCTTC,CASSLAPGEGNEQFF
TRBV7-9,.,TRBJ2-2,.,TGTGCCAGCAGCTTAGACAGGAGGGGCACCGGGGAGCTGTTTTTT,CASSLDRRGTGELFF
TRBV15,.,TRBJ2-7,.,TGTGCCACCAGCAGAGGTGCAGGGCCCTACGAGCAGTACTTC,CATSRGAGPYEQYF
TRBV4-3,.,TRBJ2-7,TRBD1,TGCGCCAGCAGCCAAGAAGGGACAGATTCCTACGAGCAGTACTTC,CASSQEGTDSYEQYF
TRBV6-4,.,TRBJ2-3,.,TGTGCCAAGGAGTTGGGGATTGATACGCAGTATTTT,CAKELGIDTQYF
TRBV4-1,.,TRBJ2-7,.,TGCGCCAGCAGCCAAGCCTTGATACAGGGATTTGGCGAGCAGTACTTC,CASSQALIQGFGEQYF
TRBV2,.,TRBJ2-5,.,TGTGCCAGCCACGGGAAAGAACAAGAGACCCAGTACTTC,CASHGKEQETQYF
TRBV6-5,.,TRBJ2-3,.,TGTGCCAGCAGCCTGGGCCGAGGAGGGGCAGATACGCAGTATTTT,CASSLGRGGADTQYF
TRBV9,.,TRBJ1-1,.,TGTGCCAGCACTCGTGGGGGGGAGGTTGACACTGAAGCTTTCTTT,CASTRGGEVDTEAFF
TRBV5-4,.,TRBJ2-7,.,TGTGCCAGCAGGCGGGACAGCTCCTACGAGCAGTACTTC,CASRRDSSYEQYF
TRBV15,.,TRBJ1-4,.,TGTGCCACCAGCAGAGGGGGTAGGGCTAATGAAAAACTGTTTTTT,CATSRGGRANEKLFF
TRBV4-1,.,TRBJ1-1,.,TGCGCCAGCAGCCAACGAGGCTTACAGGGCTCGAACACTGAAGCTTTCTTT,CASSQRGLQGSNTEAFF
TRBV20-1,.,TRBJ1-2,.,TGCACTTGGAGGACGACCTATGGCTACACCTTC,CTWRTTYGYTF
TRBV5-1,.,TRBJ2-7,.,TGCGCCAGCAGCCGGGACTTCCCCTACGAGCAGTACTTC,CASSRDFPYEQYF
TRBV29-1,.,TRBJ2-3,TRBD2,TGCAGCGTTGTAGCGGGAGGCCGGGATACGCAGTATTTT,CSVVAGGRDTQYF
TRBV7-8,.,TRBJ2-1,TRBD2,TGTGCCAGCAGCGGCTCCGGGACTAGCGGGGTTAGGGACGAGCAGTTCTTC,CASSGSGTSGVRDEQFF
TRBV30,few,TRBJ1-5,.,TGTGCCTGGAGTGTCCGAGGGCTCGGGCAGCCCCAGCATTTT,CAWSVRGLGQPQHF